These T cell receptor beta chains were read from a single sample in a study of T cells in Graves' hyperthyroidism and ophthalmopathy. TCRdb itself ran the multiplex PCR reads through MiXCR, one entry per CDR3 protein. The sample lists around 340,000 distinct CDR3 sequences; 15% to 20% were seen once. Sample: blood. All receptors come from a middle-aged woman with Graves' ophthalmopathy. CDR3s include the opening cysteine and the closing phenylalanine or tryptophan. D genes are given only for firm matches. The size of a clone is reported for some rows only, either as once, few or many, or as a class for expanded clones.

V,J,D,size,CDR3,DNA
TRBV4-1,TRBJ1-5,TRBD1,.,CASSQPDRVGQPQHF,TGCGCCAGCAGCCAACCTGACAGGGTTGGTCAGCCCCAGCATTTT
TRBV12-3/TRBV12-4,TRBJ1-1,TRBD1,once,CASSSLPGQMNTEAFF,TGTGCCAGCAGTTCCCTGCCGGGACAGATGAACACTGAAGCTTTCTTT
TRBV5-5,TRBJ1-1,.,once,CASSSVGRSTEAFF,TGTGCCAGCAGCTCGGTAGGGAGGAGCACTGAAGCTTTCTTT
TRBV7-2,TRBJ2-7,.,many,CASNRGLSSYEQYF,TGTGCCAGCAACCGGGGACTTTCGAGCTACGAGCAGTACTTC
TRBV20-1,TRBJ2-7,TRBD2,.,CSAKRWVGGDEQYF,TGCAGTGCCAAGAGATGGGTTGGGGGGGACGAGCAGTACTTC
TRBV30,TRBJ1-3,.,many,CAWSFYLGNSGNTIYF,TGTGCCTGGAGTTTCTACTTAGGGAATTCTGGAAACACCATATATTTT
TRBV6-1,TRBJ2-5,TRBD2,many,CASWRAGAFGGTQYF,TGTGCCAGCTGGAGAGCGGGAGCGTTCGGAGGGACCCAGTACTTC
TRBV2,TRBJ1-1,.,many,CASRGPSDTEAFF,TGTGCCAGCAGGGGGCCATCCGACACTGAAGCTTTCTTT
TRBV4-1,TRBJ2-7,.,many,CASSQVTGPGGEQYF,TGCGCCAGCAGCCAAGTGACAGGCCCAGGAGGCGAGCAGTACTTC
TRBV11-3,TRBJ2-6,.,many,CASSSFDSPLTSGANVLTF,TGTGCCAGCAGCTCTTTCGACAGTCCGCTAACCTCTGGGGCCAACGTCCTGACTTTC
TRBV29-1,TRBJ2-7,.,.,CSVEEPGEQYF,TGCAGCGTTGAAGAGCCTGGCGAGCAGTACTTC
TRBV5-6,TRBJ1-3,.,many,CASSFGRVGNTIYF,TGTGCCAGCAGCTTTGGAAGGGTTGGAAACACCATATATTTT
TRBV5-1,TRBJ1-2,TRBD1,many,CASSLSAGGMDGYTF,TGCGCCAGCAGCTTGAGTGCAGGGGGCATGGATGGCTACACCTTC
TRBV28,TRBJ1-3,.,many,CASSSIGLHRAGNTIYF,TGTGCCAGCAGTTCTATAGGGCTTCACAGGGCTGGAAACACCATATATTTT
TRBV5-1,TRBJ1-1,TRBD1,many,CASFDRGPNTEAFF,TGCGCCAGCTTCGACAGGGGACCCAACACTGAAGCTTTCTTT
TRBV13,TRBJ2-5,.,many,CASSLGLFETQYF,TGTGCCAGCAGCTTAGGTCTTTTTGAGACCCAGTACTTC
TRBV28,TRBJ1-5,.,many,CASSLSEDRIPNQPQHF,TGTGCCAGCAGTTTAAGTGAAGACAGGATACCCAATCAGCCCCAGCATTTT
TRBV6-5,TRBJ2-7,TRBD2,many,CASSYSIWREGPYEQYF,TGTGCCAGCAGTTACTCGATCTGGCGGGAGGGCCCCTACGAGCAGTACTTC
TRBV6-5,TRBJ1-2,.,many,CASSRQAALEGGYTF,TGTGCCAGCAGTCGTCAGGCGGCCCTGGAGGGTGGCTACACCTTC
TRBV5-1,TRBJ2-7,.,many,CASSLEPIYEQYF,TGCGCCAGCAGCTTGGAACCGATCTACGAGCAGTACTTC
TRBV28,TRBJ2-7,TRBD2,many,CASSLTGTSGSYEQYF,TGTGCCAGCAGTTTAACGGGGACTAGCGGGTCCTACGAGCAGTACTTC
TRBV28,TRBJ2-7,TRBD1,many,CASSLPLGTVPYEQYF,TGTGCCAGCAGTTTACCCCTCGGGACAGTTCCCTACGAGCAGTACTTC
TRBV11-2,TRBJ2-5,.,many,CACSLEMGRNIPETQYF,TGTGCCTGCAGCTTAGAAATGGGGCGGAATATACCAGAGACCCAGTACTTC
TRBV6-2/TRBV6-3,TRBJ2-7,TRBD2,many,CASSPPPRASGSGVYEQYF,TGTGCCAGCAGTCCACCCCCCCGGGCTAGCGGGAGTGGTGTCTACGAGCAGTACTTC
TRBV20-1,TRBJ2-7,.,many,CSARDAFYEQYF,TGCAGTGCTAGAGATGCGTTCTACGAGCAGTACTTC
TRBV6-5,TRBJ2-5,.,.,CASSYVVRGQETQYF,TGTGCCAGCAGTTACGTGGTGAGGGGGCAAGAGACCCAGTACTTC